This T cell receptor (beta chain) comes out of a study of regulatory T cells in long-lasting Graves disease. Background on the study: A definition of persistent Graves' disease required over 5 years of antithyroid drugs plus positive TSH receptor antibodies.

The study, taken as a whole, reports: Those with persistent Graves' had less TCR diversity than newly diagnosed patients.

Libraries of TCR beta came from iRepertoire HTBI primers plus Arm-PCR of CDR3 regions. From the multiplex PCR reads, TCRdb called clonotypes with MiXCR, one entry per CDR3 protein. There are roughly 300,000 distinct CDR3 sequences in the sample; around 20% occur only once, and 29% lies in the top ten. The time point was: persistent/refractory GD, antithyroid drugs over 5 years with positive TRAb. Preparation of the TCR library used RNA extracted from PBMCs. A blood draw put about 9 milliliters of peripheral blood into EDTA tubes. This clonotype was detected a few times. Its specificity is unknown. The sample was peripheral blood mononuclear cells (PBMCs), taken when the disease was refractory, from a patient treated with antithyroid drugs. This receptor was obtained from a female donor with Graves disease.

Here the CDR3 reads CASSSLPFGGYTEAFF. Here the CDR3 DNA reads TGCGCCAGCAGTTCACTACCCTTCGGGGGTTATACTGAAGCTTTCTTT. The V call is TRBV4-3, the J call TRBJ1-1; D may be TRBD1 (5 bases). Trimming cost V 6 bases and J 5 bases, with 22 bases left between them. The CDR3 extends over 16 amino acids. Germline lookup yields CDR1 LGHNA and CDR2 YSLEER.